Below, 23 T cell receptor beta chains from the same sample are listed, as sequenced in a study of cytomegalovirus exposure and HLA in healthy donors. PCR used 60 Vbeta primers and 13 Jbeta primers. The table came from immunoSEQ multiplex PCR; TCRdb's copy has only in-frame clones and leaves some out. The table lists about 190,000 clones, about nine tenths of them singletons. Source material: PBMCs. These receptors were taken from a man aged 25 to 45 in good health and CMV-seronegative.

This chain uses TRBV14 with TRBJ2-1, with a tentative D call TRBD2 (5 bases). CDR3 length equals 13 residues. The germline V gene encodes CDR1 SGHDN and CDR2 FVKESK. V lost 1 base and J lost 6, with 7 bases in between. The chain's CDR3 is CASSQGRGNEQFF. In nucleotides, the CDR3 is TGTGCCAGCAGCCAAGGTCGGGGCAATGAGCAGTTCTTC.

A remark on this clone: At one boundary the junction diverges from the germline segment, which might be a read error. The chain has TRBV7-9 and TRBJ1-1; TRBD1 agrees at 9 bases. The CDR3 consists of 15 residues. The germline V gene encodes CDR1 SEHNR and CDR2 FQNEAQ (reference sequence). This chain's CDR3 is CSSSSPTGGRTEAFF. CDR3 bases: TGTTCCAGCAGCTCCCCTACAGGGGGCAGAACTGAAGCTTTCTTT.

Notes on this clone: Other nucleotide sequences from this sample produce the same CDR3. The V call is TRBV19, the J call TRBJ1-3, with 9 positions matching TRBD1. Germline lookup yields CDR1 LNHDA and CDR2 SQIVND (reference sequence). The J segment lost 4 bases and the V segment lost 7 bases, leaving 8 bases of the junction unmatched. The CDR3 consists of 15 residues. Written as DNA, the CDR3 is TGTGCCAGTACCCTCGGGACAGGGCAAGGAAACACCATATATTTT. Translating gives CASTLGTGQGNTIYF.

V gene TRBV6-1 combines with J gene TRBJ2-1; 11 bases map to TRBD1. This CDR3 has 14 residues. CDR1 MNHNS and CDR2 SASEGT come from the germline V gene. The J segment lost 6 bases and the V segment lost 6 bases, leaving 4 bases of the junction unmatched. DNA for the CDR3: TGTGCCAGCAGGGCGGACAGGGGGCTCAATGAGCAGTTCTTC. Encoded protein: CASRADRGLNEQFF.

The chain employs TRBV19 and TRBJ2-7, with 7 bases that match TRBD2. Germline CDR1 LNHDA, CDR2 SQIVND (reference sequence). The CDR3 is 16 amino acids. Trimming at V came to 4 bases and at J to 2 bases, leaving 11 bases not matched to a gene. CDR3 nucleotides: TGTGCCAGTAGTACCCAGGTCGCGGGGGTACCCTACGAGCAGTACTTC. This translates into CASSTQVAGVPYEQYF.

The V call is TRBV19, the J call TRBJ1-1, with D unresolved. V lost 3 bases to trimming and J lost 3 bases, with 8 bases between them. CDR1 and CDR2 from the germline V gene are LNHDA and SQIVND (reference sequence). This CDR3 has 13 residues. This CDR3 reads CASSIRDDTEAFF. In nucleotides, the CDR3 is TGTGCCAGTAGTATCCGGGATGACACTGAAGCTTTCTTT.

CDR3 in amino acids: CSVEPRGNSGETQYF. CDR3 nucleotides: TGCAGCGTTGAACCGAGAGGCAACAGCGGGGAGACCCAGTACTTC. V usage is TRBV29-1 and J usage is TRBJ2-5, with a possible D match to TRBD2 (6 bases). The CDR3 has 15 residues. Trimming stripped 2 bases from V and 5 bases from J, with 18 bases between. The germline gives CDR1 SQVTM, CDR2 ANQGSEA.

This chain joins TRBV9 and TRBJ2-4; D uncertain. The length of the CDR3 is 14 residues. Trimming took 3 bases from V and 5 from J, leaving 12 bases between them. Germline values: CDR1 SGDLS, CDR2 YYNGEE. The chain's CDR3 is CASSGTRQENIQYF. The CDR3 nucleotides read TGTGCCAGCAGCGGAACCCGGCAGGAAAACATTCAGTACTTC. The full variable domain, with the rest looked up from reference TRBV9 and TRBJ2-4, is DSGVTQTPKHLITATGQRVTLRCSPRSGDLSVYWYQQSLDQGLQFLIQYYNGEERAKGNILERFSAQQFPDLHSELNLSSLELGDSALYFCASSGTRQENIQYFGAGTRLSVL.

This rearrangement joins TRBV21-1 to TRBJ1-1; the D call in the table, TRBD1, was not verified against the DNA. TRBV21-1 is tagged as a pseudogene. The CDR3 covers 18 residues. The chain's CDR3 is CASSKASPGQGAYTEAFF. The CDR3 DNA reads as TGTGCCAGCAGCAAAGCGTCTCCGGGACAGGGGGCGTACACTGAAGCTTTCTTT.

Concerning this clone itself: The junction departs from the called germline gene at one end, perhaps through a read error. CDR3 protein: CASSLVGTGDF. The CDR3 nucleotides read TGTGCCAGCAGCTTAGTTGGGACAGGAGACTTC. The chain joins TRBV7-9 to TRBJ1-2, with 8 nucleotides matching TRBD1. CDR3 length equals 11 residues. Germline V gives CDR1 SEHNR, CDR2 FQNEAQ (reference sequence).

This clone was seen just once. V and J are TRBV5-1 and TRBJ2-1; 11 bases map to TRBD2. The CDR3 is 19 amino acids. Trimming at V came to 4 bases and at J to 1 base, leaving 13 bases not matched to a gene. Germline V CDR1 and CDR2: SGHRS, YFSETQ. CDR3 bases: TGCGCCAGCAGCCCCTGGACTAGCGGGTTTAGGGAGTCCTACAATGAGCAGTTCTTC. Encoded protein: CASSPWTSGFRESYNEQFF.

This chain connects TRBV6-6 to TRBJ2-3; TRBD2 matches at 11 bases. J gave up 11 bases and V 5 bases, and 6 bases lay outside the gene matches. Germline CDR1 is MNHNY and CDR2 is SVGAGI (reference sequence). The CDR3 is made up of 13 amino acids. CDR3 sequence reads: CASSPTTSGMQYF. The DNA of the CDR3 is TGTGCCAGCAGTCCCACGACTAGCGGGATGCAGTATTTT.

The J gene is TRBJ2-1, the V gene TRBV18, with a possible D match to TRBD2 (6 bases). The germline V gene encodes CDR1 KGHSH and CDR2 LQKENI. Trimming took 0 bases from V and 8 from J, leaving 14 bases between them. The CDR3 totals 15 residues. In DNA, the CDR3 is TGTGCCAGCTCACCACCGGGTGCCGCGGGACATGAGCAGTTCTTC. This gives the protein CASSPPGAAGHEQFF. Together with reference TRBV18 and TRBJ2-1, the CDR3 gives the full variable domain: NAGVMQNPRHLVRRRGQEARLRCSPMKGHSHVYWYRQLPEEGLKFMVYLQKENIIDESGMPKERFSAEFPKEGPSILRIQQVVRGDSAAYFCASSPPGAAGHEQFFGPGTRLTVL.

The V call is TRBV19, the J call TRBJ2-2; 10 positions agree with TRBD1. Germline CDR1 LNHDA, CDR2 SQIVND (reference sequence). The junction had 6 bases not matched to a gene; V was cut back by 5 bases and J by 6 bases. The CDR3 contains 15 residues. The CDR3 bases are TGTGCCAGTAGTTTTGACAGGGGGCAGGCCGGGGAGCTGTTTTTT. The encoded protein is CASSFDRGQAGELFF.

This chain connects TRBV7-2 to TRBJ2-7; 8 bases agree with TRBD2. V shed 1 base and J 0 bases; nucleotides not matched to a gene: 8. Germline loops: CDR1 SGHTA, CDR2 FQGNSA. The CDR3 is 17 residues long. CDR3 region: CASSLVAGGDSSYEQYF. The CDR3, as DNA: TGTGCCAGCAGCTTAGTTGCGGGGGGCGACAGCTCCTACGAGCAGTACTTC.

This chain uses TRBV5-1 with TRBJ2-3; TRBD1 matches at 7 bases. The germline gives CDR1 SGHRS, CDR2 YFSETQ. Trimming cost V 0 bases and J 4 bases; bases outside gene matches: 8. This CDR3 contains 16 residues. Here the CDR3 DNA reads TGCGCCAGCAGCTTGGCACCCGGGACAGTTGCAGATACGCAGTATTTT. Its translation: CASSLAPGTVADTQYF.

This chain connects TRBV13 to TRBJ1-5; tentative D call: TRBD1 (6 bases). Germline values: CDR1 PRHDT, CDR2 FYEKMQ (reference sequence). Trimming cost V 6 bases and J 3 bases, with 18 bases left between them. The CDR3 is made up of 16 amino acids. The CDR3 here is CASSGGGASNNQPQHF. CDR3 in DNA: TGTGCCAGCAGTGGGGGGGGCGCCTCGAACAATCAGCCCCAGCATTTT.

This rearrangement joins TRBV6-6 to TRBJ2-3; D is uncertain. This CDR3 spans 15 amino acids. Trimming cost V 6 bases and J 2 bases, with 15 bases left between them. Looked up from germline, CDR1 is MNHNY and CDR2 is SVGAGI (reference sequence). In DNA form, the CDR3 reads TGTGCCAGCAGCTCCACAGTGCCTTTCACAGATACGCAGTATTTT. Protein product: CASSSTVPFTDTQYF.

In DNA form, the CDR3 reads TGTGCCAGCAGCCGCGTGCTAGCGGGGTCAGCCTATGAGCAGTTCTTC. Translation gives CASSRVLAGSAYEQFF. The V call is TRBV4-2, the J call TRBJ2-1; TRBD2 matches at 9 bases. V lost 4 bases to trimming and J lost 8 bases; unmatched junction nucleotides: 12. The length of the CDR3 is 16 residues. Germline V gene data show CDR1 as LGHNA and CDR2 as YNFKEQ.

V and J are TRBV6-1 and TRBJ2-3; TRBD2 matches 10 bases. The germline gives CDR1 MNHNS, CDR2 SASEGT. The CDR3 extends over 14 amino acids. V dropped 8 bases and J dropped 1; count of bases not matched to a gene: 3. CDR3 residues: CASQLAGGTDTQYF. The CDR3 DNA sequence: TGTGCCAGCCAGCTAGCGGGGGGCACAGATACGCAGTATTTT.

In DNA form, the CDR3 reads TGTGCCAGCAGCCCGGACACTGTACCTTCTGAAGCTTTCTTT. This gives the protein CASSPDTVPSEAFF. The rearrangement links TRBV11-2 to TRBJ1-1; perhaps TRBD1 as D (5 bases). Trimming pared 5 bases from V and 6 bases from J, leaving 16 bases between. Germline CDR1 SGHAT, CDR2 FQNNGV. The CDR3 spans 14 residues.

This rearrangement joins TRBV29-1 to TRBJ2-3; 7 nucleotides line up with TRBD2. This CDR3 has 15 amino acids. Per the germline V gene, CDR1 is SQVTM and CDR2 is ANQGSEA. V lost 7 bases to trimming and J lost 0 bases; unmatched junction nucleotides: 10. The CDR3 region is CSAIRAGSSTDTQYF. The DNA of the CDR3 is TGCAGCGCTATCCGAGCGGGGTCTAGCACAGATACGCAGTATTTT.

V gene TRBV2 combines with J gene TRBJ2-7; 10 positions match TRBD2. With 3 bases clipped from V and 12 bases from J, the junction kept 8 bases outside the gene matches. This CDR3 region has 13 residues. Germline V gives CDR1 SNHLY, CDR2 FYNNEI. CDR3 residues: CASSDSGGFVLYF. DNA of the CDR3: TGTGCCAGCAGTGATAGCGGGGGGTTCGTACTGTACTTC.